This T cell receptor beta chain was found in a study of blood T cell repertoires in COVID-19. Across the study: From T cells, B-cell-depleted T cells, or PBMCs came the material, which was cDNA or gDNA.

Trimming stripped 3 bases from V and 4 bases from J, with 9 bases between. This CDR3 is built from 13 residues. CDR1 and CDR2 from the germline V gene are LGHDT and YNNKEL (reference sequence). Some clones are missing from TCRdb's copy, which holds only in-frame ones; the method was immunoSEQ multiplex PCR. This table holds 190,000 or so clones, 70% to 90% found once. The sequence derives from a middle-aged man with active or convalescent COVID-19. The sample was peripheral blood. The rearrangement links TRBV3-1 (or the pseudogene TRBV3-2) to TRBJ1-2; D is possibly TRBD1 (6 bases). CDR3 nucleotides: TGTGCCAGCAGCCATAGGGACACCTATGGCTACACCTTC. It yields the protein CASSHRDTYGYTF.